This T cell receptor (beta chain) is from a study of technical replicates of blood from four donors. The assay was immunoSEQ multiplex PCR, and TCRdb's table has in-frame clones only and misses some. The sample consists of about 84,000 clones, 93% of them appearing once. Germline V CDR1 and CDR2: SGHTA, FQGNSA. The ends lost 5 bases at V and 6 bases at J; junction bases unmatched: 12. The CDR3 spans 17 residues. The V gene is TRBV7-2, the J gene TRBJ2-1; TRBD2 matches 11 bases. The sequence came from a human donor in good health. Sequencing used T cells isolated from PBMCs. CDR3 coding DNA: TGTGCCAGCAGCCACGCCCTAACTAGCGGGAGTTCCAATGAGCAGTTCTTC. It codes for CASSHALTSGSSNEQFF.